This TCR beta chain originates from a study of T cell responses to AZD1222 COVID-19 vaccine. Study-wide results and limits: There were repertoire samples only from the period after the peak T cell response.

V was clipped by 0 bases and J by 2 bases; unmatched bases: 4. The CDR3 runs 16 residues. Germline CDR1 is MNHEY and CDR2 is SMNVEV (reference sequence). To note about this clone: Its antigen is not identified.

The data were produced by immunoSEQ multiplex PCR, yet TCRdb's version contains in-frame clones alone and is incomplete. The profile shows 90,000 to 150,000 clones, under 90% of them singletons. The genes are TRBV27 and TRBJ1-2; the match to TRBD1 covers 9 bases. The clonotype originates from an adult in good health. The sample here was peripheral blood, taken on day 0 of AZD1222 vaccination. Written as DNA, the CDR3 is TGTGCCAGCAGTTTATCCGGGACAGGGCGAAACTATGGCTACACCTTC. This sequence encodes CASSLSGTGRNYGYTF.